This T cell receptor beta chain was sequenced in a study of T-cell reconstitution after alpha-beta-depleted transplantation in children. Study conclusions and caveats: Fresh T-cell production supplied most of the T-cell counts and diversity seen one year after transplant. Where some patients showed high TCRbeta diversity at day 60, it came from recipient T cells and thymic progenitors that had survived. Expanded clones from the graft, numbering several hundred, reportedly supplied alpha-beta T cells about two months after transplant.

Germline V lookup: CDR1 SQVTM, CDR2 ANQGSEA. The CDR3 contains 11 residues. The V and J ends lost 8 bases and 6 bases, in that order; junction bases with no gene match: 7. Molecular barcoding with unique molecular identifiers was used for the TCRbeta library. TCRdb itself ran the PCR reads through MiXCR, one entry per CDR3 protein. The sample contains about 460,000 distinct CDR3 sequences, over 10% of which appear only once. This clonotype was observed at least ten times. The antigen is not known. This clonotype originated in a female patient younger than 10 who had a stem cell transplant for aplastic anemia, so the T cells may come from the graft donor. The chain joins TRBV29-1 to TRBJ2-7; 7 bases align to TRBD2. The sequenced sample was PBMCs, mostly from graft donor cells, obtained 180 days after TCRalphabeta/CD19-depleted stem cell transplant. CDR3 sequence reads: CSTWTRSEQYF. In DNA, the CDR3 is TGCAGCACCTGGACTAGATCCGAGCAGTACTTC.